This T cell receptor beta chain originates from a study of early T cells in non-severe SARS-CoV-2 infection. This clonotype was seen repeatedly, ten times or more. Individually, cDNA molecules had unique molecular identifiers attached to them. One entry per CDR3 protein results from TCRdb running MiXCR on the 5' RACE reads. This table has some 88,000 distinct CDR3 sequences, 16% appearing once. There are 14 residues in the CDR3. Per the germline V gene, CDR1 is MNHEY and CDR2 is SVGAGI. V lost 5 bases and J lost 4; bases outside the gene matches: 8. The V call is TRBV6-5, the J call TRBJ2-7, with 7 bases aligning to TRBD2. The source material was whole blood, sampled at baseline. This TCR was recovered from an adult who was a healthcare worker with PCR-confirmed SARS-CoV-2 infection or an uninfected control (not recorded which). CDR3 loop: CASSARESAYEQYF. CDR3 bases: TGTGCCAGCAGTGCGCGGGAGTCCGCGTACGAGCAGTACTTC.